The TCR beta chain under discussion was sequenced for a study of T cells after yellow fever vaccination. Study-level information: The SMART-Seq v4 Ultra Low Input method served to prepare the low-cell-number fractions.

Study-level results: Though weaker, the secondary response peaked faster, on day 5 versus 15. It was a small share of clonotypes that appeared in both CD4 and CD8 compartments.

UMIs were added to TCR cDNA along with a universal primer site when it was made by 5'RACE template switching. From the 5' RACE reads, TCRdb called clonotypes with MiXCR, one entry per CDR3 protein. In the table there are approximately 120,000 distinct CDR3 sequences, 6.5% to 8% of which are singletons. This CDR3 is 15 amino acids long. V was cut by 4 bases and J by 8 bases, with 17 bases left in between. Germline CDR1 reads ENHRY; CDR2 reads SYGVKD. This clonotype was seen many times. The antigen is unknown. The origin of this receptor is a man aged 18-30 years who received the YFV17D yellow fever vaccine. The chain has TRBV10-3 and TRBJ1-4, with D tentatively TRBD1 (5 bases). This specimen consisted of CD4+ T cells sorted from PBMCs, obtained 10 days after the first yellow fever vaccination. CDR3 protein: CAISGDGGGWEKLFF. In DNA, the CDR3 is TGTGCCATCAGTGGAGACGGGGGAGGATGGGAAAAACTGTTTTTT.